These 7 T cell receptor beta chains were all obtained from the same sample, sequenced in a study of blood T cell repertoires in COVID-19. Generated by immunoSEQ multiplex PCR, the TCRdb table keeps only in-frame clones and is missing some. The sample holds some 200,000 clones, 70% to 90% seen once. The source material was PBMCs or T cells enriched from blood (not recorded which). Every receptor here comes from a man aged 40-50 years who had recovered from COVID-19.

Only a few counts were recorded for this clone. The chain recombines TRBV3-1 (or the pseudogene TRBV3-2) with TRBJ2-7, with TRBD2 matching over 9 bases. Losses at the gene ends were 1 base for V and 2 bases for J; bases not matched to a gene: 3. Germline CDR1 and CDR2: LGHDT and YNNKEL (reference sequence). The CDR3 spans 15 residues. The chain's CDR3 is CASSQGSGGPYEQYF. As DNA, the CDR3 is TGTGCCAGCAGCCAAGGTAGCGGGGGACCCTACGAGCAGTACTTC.

The chain links TRBV10-3 to TRBJ2-1; 7 bases are shared with TRBD2. Germline V gene sequence: CDR1 ENHRY, CDR2 SYGVKD. This CDR3 is 14 amino acids long. The junction had 7 bases not matched to a gene; V was cut back by 7 bases and J by 4 bases. The CDR3 sequence is CAIKPSGAYNEQFF. CDR3 bases: TGTGCCATCAAACCTAGCGGAGCTTACAATGAGCAGTTCTTC.

This clone was seen just once. The V gene is TRBV7-2, the J gene TRBJ2-6, with a tentative D call TRBD1 (7 bases). V lost 3 bases to trimming and J lost 4 bases, with 19 bases between them. The CDR3 is made up of 18 amino acids. Per germline, CDR1 SGHTA and CDR2 FQGNSA. This chain's CDR3 is CASSFQGGPRRGANVLTF. As DNA, the CDR3 is TGTGCCAGCAGCTTCCAGGGGGGACCCCGGAGGGGGGCCAACGTCCTGACTTTC. Using reference TRBV7-2 and TRBJ2-6 for the parts outside the CDR3, the full variable domain is GAGVSQSPSNKVTEKGKDVELRCDPISGHTALYWYRQSLGQGLEFLIYFQGNSAPDKSGLPSDRFSAERTGGSVSTLTIQRTQQEDSAVYLCASSFQGGPRRGANVLTFGAGSRLTVL.

This sequence joins TRBV20-1 and TRBJ1-1; D is ambiguous. CDR3 size: 13 residues. Trimming cost V 3 bases and J 4 bases, with 12 bases left between them. Germline loops: CDR1 DFQATT, CDR2 SNEGSKA (reference sequence). The CDR3 DNA sequence: TGCAGTGCTAGTACGGGGATTGTCACTGAAGCTTTCTTT. It is translated as CSASTGIVTEAFF.

The chain uses TRBV2 and TRBJ2-7; D ambiguous. CDR3 length equals 14 residues. The V and J ends lost 6 bases and 7 bases respectively, with 19 bases between them. Germline-derived CDR1 and CDR2 are SNHLY and FYNNEI. DNA for the CDR3: TGTGCCAGCAGAGCCGACGGCGGTCTCGGGGAGCAGTACTTC. Translating gives CASRADGGLGEQYF.

The CDR3, as DNA: TGTGCCAGCACCCCACGGAGTGAGCAGTTCTTC. Translation: CASTPRSEQFF. The chain carries TRBV2 and TRBJ2-1, with D unresolved. The CDR3 has 11 amino acids. CDR1 SNHLY and CDR2 FYNNEI come from the germline V gene. Trimming stripped 7 bases from V and 9 bases from J, with 10 bases between. Supplemented by reference TRBV2 and TRBJ2-1, the full variable domain reads EPEVTQTPSHQVTQMGQEVILRCVPISNHLYFYWYRQILGQKVEFLVSFYNNEISEKSEIFDDQFSVERPDGSNFTLKIRSTKLEDSAMYFCASTPRSEQFFGPGTRLTVL.

This clone was seen a single time. This chain connects TRBV5-1 to TRBJ1-6; D is perhaps TRBD1 (5 bases). This CDR3 region has 16 residues. Trimming removed 0 bases at V and 8 bases at J, with 15 bases between. Germline-derived CDR1 and CDR2 are SGHRS and YFSETQ. CDR3 in amino acids: CASSLEAGNNYSPLHF. In nucleotides, the CDR3 is TGCGCCAGCAGCTTGGAGGCAGGGAACAATTATTCACCCCTCCACTTT.